The 20 T cell receptor beta chains in this list originate from one sample, sequenced in a study of T cells in Graves' hyperthyroidism and ophthalmopathy (dated by TCRdb to between 2018 and 2020). The library came from multiplex PCR. TCRdb lists the instrument as Illumina HiSeq 2000. TCR beta CDR3 regions were amplified from RNA transcripts. A first-round RT-PCR of the TCR CDR3 used the HTBI primer set with the Qiagen OneStep RT-PCR kit. Using fastp at Q25 and MiXCR, TCRdb reprocessed the public reads and kept productive beta chains. Each record represents a unique CDR3 protein, reported with the most common genes and DNA among its rows. A total of over 700,000 distinct CDR3 sequences appear in this sample, around a sixth of them only once. The ten largest clones add up to over 15% of the sample. Sequenced: blood. The receptor set was obtained from a woman aged 45 to 65 with Graves' hyperthyroidism that later progressed to Graves' ophthalmopathy.

The rearrangement uses TRBV6-1 and TRBJ2-1, with 9 bases lining up with TRBD2. Germline CDR1 reads MNHNS; CDR2 reads SASEGT. J was trimmed by 0 bases and V by 1 base; bases with no gene match: 7. The CDR3 is 18 residues long. This chain's CDR3 is CASSEDGSGGSSYNEQFF. The CDR3 region has the DNA TGTGCCAGCAGTGAAGATGGTAGCGGGGGTTCCTCCTACAATGAGCAGTTCTTC.

On this clonotype: A much bigger clone sits one base away, suggesting this may be a read error. The conserved phenylalanine or tryptophan is not found at the CDR3 terminus, so this likely reflects a read error. CDR3 loop: CASSTPDRGNTEAFL. The CDR3 nucleotides read TGTGCCAGCTCAACACCGGACAGGGGGAACACTGAAGCTTTCCTT. This sequence joins TRBV18 and TRBJ1-1; TRBD1 agrees at 9 bases. Germline-derived CDR1 and CDR2 are KGHSH and LQKENI. The CDR3 extends over 15 amino acids.

CDR3 in DNA: TGTGCCACCAGTGACACCAACCGGGGGGAGACCCAGTACTTC. Translating it yields CATSDTNRGETQYF. The rearrangement joins TRBV24-1 to TRBJ2-5; possibly TRBD2 for D (6 bases). Deletions cut 4 bases from V and 5 bases from J, with 13 bases between. CDR3 length: 14 residues. Germline V gene lookup returns CDR1 KGHDR and CDR2 SFDVKD.

This clonotype showed up many times. The chain recombines TRBV7-9 with TRBJ2-3, with TRBD1 matching over 7 bases. This CDR3 region has 15 residues. The junction had 5 bases not matched to a gene; V was cut back by 5 bases and J by 0 bases. CDR1 is SEHNR, CDR2 FQNEAQ, per germline (reference sequence). DNA of the CDR3: TGTGCCAGCAGCCGGACAGGACCTAGCACAGATACGCAGTATTTT. Translating gives CASSRTGPSTDTQYF.

The chain recombines TRBV10-1 with TRBJ2-1; 9 nucleotides line up with TRBD2. V shed 0 bases, J shed 9 bases, and the junction held 3 bases outside the gene matches. The CDR3 sequence is 14 residues long. The germline CDR1 and CDR2 sequences are WNHNN and SYGVQD (reference sequence). The CDR3 DNA is TGCGCCAGCAGTGAGTCTTTAGCGGGGGTTGAGCAGTTCTTC. It translates to CASSESLAGVEQFF.

This clonotype has more than one count but fewer than ten. The V and J genes are TRBV5-1 and TRBJ1-1; unclear D gene. The V end lost 4 bases, the J end lost 6 bases, and 19 bases lay between the germline ends. In germline, CDR1 is SGHRS, CDR2 YFSETQ. The CDR3 runs to 15 residues. The CDR3: CASSLDGGFFAEAFF. CDR3 DNA: TGCGCCAGCAGCCTCGATGGCGGTTTTTTCGCTGAAGCTTTCTTT.

V gene TRBV9 combines with J gene TRBJ2-1; 7 bases line up with TRBD1. Germline V gene sequence: CDR1 SGDLS, CDR2 YYNGEE. The V gene end was trimmed by 0 bases and the J gene end by 5 bases; junction bases not matched to a gene: 2. The CDR3 covers 14 residues. The CDR3 bases are TGTGCCAGCAGCGTAGACAGGGGCCACAATGAGCAGTTCTTC. Translation: CASSVDRGHNEQFF.

This chain links TRBV5-1 with TRBJ2-4; D uncertain. V lost 2 bases and J 4 bases, leaving 13 bases between the germline ends. Germline V gene sequence: CDR1 SGHRS, CDR2 YFSETQ. The CDR3 consists of 15 residues. The CDR3 nucleotides read TGCGCCAGCAGCTTTCAGGTCGGTGGGAAAAACATTCAGTACTTC. Encoded protein: CASSFQVGGKNIQYF.

This chain uses TRBV6-2 or TRBV6-3 with TRBJ2-5; no definite D call. Trimming shortened V by 0 bases and J by 3 bases, and 17 bases separated the two germline ends. Per the germline V gene, CDR1 is MNHEY and CDR2 is SVGEGT. This CDR3 is built from 17 residues. For the CDR3, the DNA is TGTGCCAGCAGTTACTCGATATTACCGAGGCCGAAAGAGACCCAGTACTTC. Its translation is CASSYSILPRPKETQYF.

This clonotype has at least ten counts. V gene TRBV3-1 combines with J gene TRBJ2-5; D is perhaps TRBD1 (6 bases). Germline loops: CDR1 LGHDT, CDR2 YNNKEL (reference sequence). Trimming removed 4 bases from V and 3 bases from J, with 21 bases in between. The CDR3 is 17 amino acids. The CDR3 DNA follows: TGTGCCAGCAGCCGGGTTAAACAGGGCCCTATTAAAGAGACCCAGTACTTC. This translates into CASSRVKQGPIKETQYF.

This clonotype was seen ten or more times. The chain links TRBV12-3 or TRBV12-4 to TRBJ2-3; D is ambiguous. CDR3 length equals 15 residues. Trimming left V 0 bases short and J 0 bases short, with 7 bases between. The CDR3 DNA reads as TGTGCCAGCAGTTTAGCGGTGGGAAGCACAGATACGCAGTATTTT. This codes for CASSLAVGSTDTQYF.

This clonotype was seen a few times. The chain carries TRBV9 and TRBJ2-2; 9 bases line up with TRBD1. Trimming took 3 bases from V and 4 from J; bases not matched to a gene: 10. The germline V gene encodes CDR1 SGDLS and CDR2 YYNGEE. CDR3 length: 17 residues. CDR3 sequence (DNA): TGTGCCAGCAGCGCGATGGGGGGACAGGGCGGCACCGGGGAGCTGTTTTTT. Translated: CASSAMGGQGGTGELFF.

This clonotype was recorded a few times. V is TRBV15 and J is TRBJ1-1, with unresolved D. The CDR3 is 11 residues long. With 5 bases removed from V and 7 bases from J, the gap between germline ends came to 8 bases. Looked up from germline, CDR1 is LNHNV and CDR2 is YYDKDF (reference sequence). The CDR3 is CATSGWGEAFF. CDR3 bases: TGTGCCACCAGCGGGTGGGGTGAAGCTTTCTTT. Combining the CDR3 with reference TRBV15 and TRBJ1-1 gives the whole variable domain DAMVIQNPRYQVTQFGKPVTLSCSQTLNHNVMYWYQQKSSQAPKLLFHYYDKDFNNEADTPDNFQSRRPNTSFCFLDIRSPGLGDTAMYLCATSGWGEAFFGQGTRLTVV.

This clonotype was found many times. This chain joins TRBV6-5 and TRBJ1-6, with 7 bases aligning to TRBD1. The CDR3 contains 18 residues. From germline, CDR1 is MNHEY and CDR2 SVGAGI. The junction had 14 bases not matched to a gene; V was cut back by 0 bases and J by 9 bases. This CDR3 is CASSYSTGDGGRGSPLHF. In DNA, the CDR3 is TGTGCCAGCAGTTACTCTACAGGGGATGGTGGTCGAGGTTCACCCCTCCACTTT.

The J gene is TRBJ1-5, the V gene TRBV18; no firm D call. This CDR3 spans 16 amino acids. CDR1 is KGHSH, CDR2 LQKENI, per germline. The germline V and J ends were trimmed by 1 base and 0 bases, with 10 bases remaining between them. The CDR3 region has the DNA TGTGCCAGCTCACCACGGTCAGCTCCTAGCAATCAGCCCCAGCATTTT. Amino acids: CASSPRSAPSNQPQHF. Drawing the rest from reference TRBV18 and TRBJ1-5, the complete variable domain is NAGVMQNPRHLVRRRGQEARLRCSPMKGHSHVYWYRQLPEEGLKFMVYLQKENIIDESGMPKERFSAEFPKEGPSILRIQQVVRGDSAAYFCASSPRSAPSNQPQHFGDGTRLSIL.

This clonotype was recorded many times. V is TRBV7-9 and J is TRBJ2-3; TRBD2 matches at 7 bases. The CDR3 loop spans 14 amino acids. CDR1 and CDR2 (germline): SEHNR, FQNEAQ (reference sequence). V lost 4 bases, J lost 5 bases, and 6 bases stayed unmatched. This CDR3 is CASSSSGVGDTQYF. The DNA of the CDR3 is TGTGCCAGCAGCTCAAGCGGGGTTGGAGATACGCAGTATTTT.

This clonotype was observed a handful of times. The rearrangement joins TRBV27 to TRBJ1-2; no firm D call. CDR3 length: 13 amino acids. CDR1 and CDR2 from the germline V gene are MNHEY and SMNVEV (reference sequence). V was pared by 8 bases and J by 8 bases, with 18 bases between. The CDR3 sequence: CASGSLGILGYTF. The CDR3 nucleotides are TGTGCCAGCGGCTCTCTTGGGATTTTAGGCTACACCTTC.

This clonotype was counted at least ten times. This chain joins TRBV6-1 and TRBJ2-5; the D gene is possibly TRBD2 (6 bases). The CDR3 is made up of 15 amino acids. Germline assignment: CDR1 MNHNS and CDR2 SASEGT. V was cut by 1 base and J by 5 bases, with 14 bases left in between. The CDR3 region has the DNA TGTGCCAGCAGTGAAGGGTGGCGGGGAACCGAGACCCAGTACTTC. As protein: CASSEGWRGTETQYF.

This rearrangement joins TRBV4-1 to TRBJ2-1, with D perhaps assigned TRBD1 or TRBD2 (5 bases each). The length of the CDR3 is 18 residues. Germline CDR1 MGHRA, CDR2 YSYEKL. Trimming shortened V by 1 base and J by 3 bases, and 19 bases separated the two germline ends. The CDR3 nucleotides read TGCGCCAGCAGCCAAGGTTTAGATTACGGGGACGTCTACAATGAGCAGTTCTTC. Protein: CASSQGLDYGDVYNEQFF.

This clonotype was counted at least ten times. The chain uses TRBV7-9 and TRBJ1-6, with 11 bases fitting TRBD1. Trimming took 5 bases from V and 10 from J; bases not matched to a gene: 7. CDR3 length equals 15 residues. Germline CDR1 is SEHNR and CDR2 is FQNEAQ (reference sequence). CDR3 sequence reads: CASSGRTGGWSPLHF. DNA for the CDR3: TGTGCCAGCAGCGGGCGGACAGGGGGCTGGTCACCCCTCCACTTT.